The 21 T cell receptor beta chains given below trace back to one sample, sequenced in a study of control samples from healthy donors and cancer patients. Sequenced by immunoSEQ multiplex PCR; TCRdb stores in-frame clones only, minus some. The sample carries just over 150,000 clones, roughly 92% recorded once. Sequencing was done on a sample of blood. These receptors were taken from a man aged 45-65 years in good health.

V gene TRBV28 combines with J gene TRBJ1-1; 7 bases match TRBD1. Germline loops: CDR1 MDHEN, CDR2 SYDVKM. The CDR3 loop spans 13 amino acids. V was clipped by 6 bases and J by 5 bases; unmatched bases: 6. CDR3 in DNA: TGTGCCAGCAGGGATACAGGGGTGACTGAAGCTTTCTTT. As protein: CASRDTGVTEAFF.

This clone was found once. The CDR3 reads CASSQGGWTRAYEQYF. In DNA, the CDR3 is TGTGCCAGCAGCCAAGGGGGGTGGACTAGAGCCTACGAGCAGTACTTC. The gene calls are TRBV3-1 (or the pseudogene TRBV3-2) and TRBJ2-7; 7 nucleotides agree with TRBD2. After removal of 1 base from V and 2 bases from J, the junction contained 8 bases not matched to a gene. This CDR3 comprises 16 residues. CDR1 is LGHDT, CDR2 YNNKEL, per germline (reference sequence).

The chain recombines TRBV24-1 with TRBJ1-2; D possibly corresponds to TRBD1 (5 bases). CDR1 and CDR2 from the germline V gene are KGHDR and SFDVKD. Between the trimmed V and J ends, which lost 4 bases and 4 bases, there was a span of 9 bases. This CDR3 comprises 13 residues. CDR3 protein: CATSESGIYGYTF. As DNA, the CDR3 is TGTGCCACCAGTGAATCAGGGATCTATGGCTACACCTTC.

The chain couples TRBV28 to TRBJ2-2; 7 bases are a match to TRBD2. The J segment lost 0 bases and the V segment lost 8 bases, leaving 6 bases of the junction unmatched. CDR1 and CDR2 from the germline V gene are MDHEN and SYDVKM. This CDR3 spans 15 amino acids. The CDR3 is CASGRTRTNTGELFF. CDR3 coding DNA: TGTGCCAGCGGAAGGACTAGGACGAACACCGGGGAGCTGTTTTTT. Supplemented by reference TRBV28 and TRBJ2-2, the full variable domain reads DVKVTQSSRYLVKRTGEKVFLECVQDMDHENMFWYRQDPGLGLRLIYFSYDVKMKEKGDIPEGYSVSREKKERFSLILESASTNQTSMYLCASGRTRTNTGELFFGEGSRLTVL.

J is TRBJ1-6 and V is TRBV27; 10 positions match TRBD1. CDR1 is MNHEY, CDR2 SMNVEV, per germline (reference sequence). V lost 0 bases, J lost 10 bases, and 3 bases stayed unmatched. This CDR3 is 15 amino acids long. For the CDR3, the DNA is TGTGCCAGCAGTTTATCGACAGGGGGCAGCTCACCCCTCCACTTT. Its translation: CASSLSTGGSSPLHF.

V and J are TRBV24-1 and TRBJ1-1; TRBD1 might be the D (6 bases). CDR3 length: 13 amino acids. With 6 bases removed from V and 7 bases from J, the gap between germline ends came to 14 bases. Germline assignment: CDR1 KGHDR and CDR2 SFDVKD. In nucleotides, the CDR3 is TGTGCCACCAGTTCACAGGGTTTCGGTGAAGCTTTCTTT. This sequence encodes CATSSQGFGEAFF.

The genes are TRBV19 and TRBJ2-7; TRBD2 matches at 7 bases. This CDR3 region has 15 residues. Germline V lookup: CDR1 LNHDA, CDR2 SQIVND (reference sequence). The V and J ends lost 6 bases and 0 bases, in that order; junction bases with no gene match: 8. The CDR3 loop is CASRMWEGGSYEQYF. The DNA of the CDR3 is TGTGCCAGTAGGATGTGGGAGGGCGGCTCCTACGAGCAGTACTTC.

V gene TRBV30 combines with J gene TRBJ1-1; no definite D call. There are 14 residues in the CDR3. V lost 2 bases and J 5 bases, leaving 15 bases between the germline ends. CDR1 GTSNPN and CDR2 SVGIG come from the germline V gene (reference sequence). CDR3 loop: CAWSLRAVVTEAFF. The CDR3 nucleotides are TGTGCCTGGAGTTTGAGGGCTGTGGTAACTGAAGCTTTCTTT.

This chain uses TRBV24-1 with TRBJ2-1; maybe TRBD1 (6 bases). Trimming removed 7 bases at V and 3 bases at J, with 9 bases between. The germline V gene has CDR1 KGHDR and CDR2 SFDVKD. CDR3 length: 13 residues. The CDR3 here is CATRDSFYNEQFF. CDR3 DNA: TGTGCCACCAGGGACAGTTTCTACAATGAGCAGTTCTTC.

V gene TRBV5-1 combines with J gene TRBJ1-4; possible D gene TRBD1, 5 bases. V lost 3 bases and J 5 bases, leaving 14 bases between the germline ends. The CDR3 runs 15 residues. From germline, CDR1 is SGHRS and CDR2 YFSETQ. CDR3 nucleotide sequence: TGCGCCAGCAGCTCTGGGGGACGTTCGAATGAAAAACTGTTTTTT. As protein: CASSSGGRSNEKLFF.

This chain uses TRBV5-1 with TRBJ1-2; TRBD1 matches at 8 bases. The V gene's germline CDR1 is SGHRS and CDR2 YFSETQ. The CDR3 totals 15 residues. The J segment lost 8 bases and the V segment lost 4 bases, leaving 13 bases of the junction unmatched. Here the CDR3 reads CASSPMVGTGAGYTF. The CDR3 coding sequence is TGCGCCAGCAGCCCGATGGTTGGGACAGGAGCGGGCTACACCTTC.

The chain recombines TRBV28 with TRBJ1-4; 8 bases match TRBD1. The CDR3 is made up of 19 amino acids. Per germline, CDR1 MDHEN and CDR2 SYDVKM. Germline trimming cut 4 bases from V and 4 bases from J; bases unmatched to any gene: 17. CDR3 nucleotides: TGTGCCAGCAGTTCCGAAGACAGGGGAGACCTGTCGGGTAATGAAAAACTGTTTTTT. Its translation is CASSSEDRGDLSGNEKLFF.

V is TRBV5-1 and J is TRBJ1-1; 10 positions match TRBD1. Germline CDR1 reads SGHRS; CDR2 reads YFSETQ. The CDR3 has 14 amino acids. V gave up 4 bases and J gave up 6 bases; unmatched junction bases: 6. The CDR3 loop reads CASSNLGTGAEAFF. CDR3 bases: TGCGCCAGCAGCAATCTAGGGACAGGGGCTGAAGCTTTCTTT.

The chain joins TRBV6-2 or TRBV6-3 to TRBJ2-5; D might be TRBD1 or TRBD2, each matching 5 bases. CDR1 and CDR2 from the germline V gene are MNHEY and SVGEGT. The CDR3 is made up of 14 amino acids. Trimming pared 0 bases from V and 2 bases from J, leaving 7 bases between. The CDR3: CASSYSGPQETQYF. Written as DNA, the CDR3 is TGTGCCAGCAGTTACTCGGGACCTCAAGAGACCCAGTACTTC.

In DNA, the CDR3 is TGTGCCTGGGCCGGACAGGGGGATCAGCCCCAGCATTTT. It encodes CAWAGQGDQPQHF. This chain connects TRBV30 to TRBJ1-5; 10 positions match TRBD1. The CDR3 has 13 residues. V shed 5 bases and J 5 bases; nucleotides not matched to a gene: 3. From germline, CDR1 is GTSNPN and CDR2 SVGIG (reference sequence).

The gene calls are TRBV9 and TRBJ1-1; tentatively, D is TRBD1 (5 bases). The CDR3 is 14 residues long. From germline, CDR1 is SGDLS and CDR2 YYNGEE. Trimming shortened V by 3 bases and J by 0 bases, and 9 bases separated the two germline ends. CDR3 coding DNA: TGTGCCAGCAGCGCGACAGAATTGAACACTGAAGCTTTCTTT. Its translation: CASSATELNTEAFF. Supplemented by reference TRBV9 and TRBJ1-1, the full variable domain reads DSGVTQTPKHLITATGQRVTLRCSPRSGDLSVYWYQQSLDQGLQFLIQYYNGEERAKGNILERFSAQQFPDLHSELNLSSLELGDSALYFCASSATELNTEAFFGQGTRLTVV.

The chain has TRBV18 and TRBJ2-5; D remains unclear. The ends were cut back, 6 bases at V and 2 bases at J, with 10 bases in the middle. The germline V gene encodes CDR1 KGHSH and CDR2 LQKENI. This CDR3 spans 13 amino acids. The DNA for the CDR3 is TGTGCCAGCTCCTACGTCCTACAAGAGACCCAGTACTTC. Translating it yields CASSYVLQETQYF.

The chain couples TRBV3-1 (or the pseudogene TRBV3-2) to TRBJ2-3; 9 bases agree with TRBD2. The CDR3 is made up of 16 amino acids. The V segment lost 1 base and the J segment 4 bases; nucleotides outside the gene matches: 6. Germline V gives CDR1 LGHDT, CDR2 YNNKEL (reference sequence). The CDR3 DNA reads TGTGCCAGCAGCCAAGGCCAGCGGGAGGTGCCAGATACGCAGTATTTT. Amino acid sequence: CASSQGQREVPDTQYF.

Notes on this clone: An end of the junction differs from the germline gene, which may be a read error. This chain joins TRBV12-3 or TRBV12-4 and TRBJ1-2; 7 nucleotides match TRBD1. The CDR3 spans 12 residues. CDR3 sequence: CASSWGQLGRAF. The CDR3, as DNA: TGTGCCAGCAGTTGGGGACAGCTCGGAAGGGCCTTC.

The chain couples TRBV30 to TRBJ1-1; TRBD1 agrees at 12 bases. CDR1 and CDR2 (germline): GTSNPN, SVGIG (reference sequence). J gave up 1 base and V 3 bases, and 6 bases lay outside the gene matches. CDR3 length equals 16 residues. The CDR3 here is CAWREGQGAPNTEAFF. In nucleotides, the CDR3 is TGTGCCTGGAGAGAGGGACAGGGGGCTCCGAACACTGAAGCTTTCTTT.

This clone was observed once. The genes are TRBV30 and TRBJ2-1; 7 nucleotides align to TRBD2. The germline gives CDR1 GTSNPN, CDR2 SVGIG (reference sequence). V lost 6 bases, J lost 7 bases, and 12 bases stayed unmatched. The CDR3 sequence is 14 residues long. This CDR3 is CACTRAGELNEQFF. Here the CDR3 DNA reads TGTGCCTGCACCAGGGCGGGAGAGCTTAATGAGCAGTTCTTC.